Presented here are 17 T cell receptor beta chains from one specimen sequenced in a study of CD8+CD57+ T cells in acquired aplastic anemia. The study profiled TCR beta VDJ and CDR3 using genomic DNA as template. MiXCR was run by TCRdb on the reads, yielding one entry per CDR3 protein. The sample holds nearly 60,000 distinct CDR3 sequences, roughly three fifths seen once. Previously, flow cytometry had revealed CD8+CD57+ cell expansion in the patients chosen for sequencing. The sequenced sample was sorted CD4+, CD8+, or CD8+CD57+ T cells (not recorded which) from PBMCs. These receptors originate from a human donor with aplastic anemia.

The CDR3, as DNA: TGTGCCAGCAGCTTGACTAGCTTCCCCTACAATGAGCAGTTCTTC. Its protein product is CASSLTSFPYNEQFF. The V gene is TRBV7-3, the J gene TRBJ2-1; TRBD2 agrees at 7 bases. V shed 3 bases and J 2 bases; nucleotides not matched to a gene: 4. The length of the CDR3 is 15 residues. The V gene's germline CDR1 is SGHTA and CDR2 FQGTGA. Drawing the rest from reference TRBV7-3 and TRBJ2-1, the complete variable domain is GAGVSQTPSNKVTEKGKYVELRCDPISGHTALYWYRQSLGQGPEFLIYFQGTGAADDSGLPNDRFFAVRPEGSVSTLKIQRTERGDSAVYLCASSLTSFPYNEQFFGPGTRLTVL.

This clonotype was observed once. The chain uses TRBV20-1 and TRBJ2-7; the match to TRBD2 covers 9 bases. V gave up 0 bases and J gave up 3 bases; unmatched junction bases: 3. The germline V gene encodes CDR1 DFQATT and CDR2 SNEGSKA (reference sequence). There are 14 residues in the CDR3. The DNA of the CDR3 is TGCAGTGCTAGAGAAGCGGGGGGACACTACGAGCAGTACTTC. Translated: CSAREAGGHYEQYF.

The J gene is TRBJ2-6, the V gene TRBV24-1; D gene uncertain. CDR1 and CDR2 from the germline V gene are KGHDR and SFDVKD. CDR3 length equals 15 residues. The V end was cut by 1 base, the J end by 2 bases, with 5 bases between. The CDR3 protein is CATSDFSAGANVLTF. The CDR3 nucleotides are TGTGCCACCAGTGATTTCAGCGCTGGGGCCAACGTCCTGACTTTC.

The chain joins TRBV7-6 to TRBJ2-5, with 8 nucleotides matching TRBD1. This CDR3 spans 16 amino acids. Trimming removed 5 bases from V and 4 bases from J; junction bases left unmatched: 12. Germline CDR1 and CDR2: SGHVS and FNYEAQ. Written as DNA, the CDR3 is TGTGCCAGCAGCCTGAGACAGGGGAACCTGGCAGAGACCCAGTACTTC. This codes for CASSLRQGNLAETQYF.

The chain has TRBV10-2 and TRBJ2-5; D unclear. Germline values: CDR1 WSHSY, CDR2 SAAADI. This CDR3 is 13 amino acids long. Trimming left V 4 bases short and J 1 base short, with 7 bases between. The CDR3 region is CASSGQLQETQYF. CDR3 bases: TGCGCCAGCAGTGGACAACTCCAAGAGACCCAGTACTTC.

The chain combines TRBV29-1 with TRBJ2-1, with D perhaps being TRBD1 or TRBD2 (5 bases each). The CDR3 has 12 residues. The V and J ends lost 1 base and 8 bases respectively, with 9 bases between them. CDR1 SQVTM and CDR2 ANQGSEA come from the germline V gene. The CDR3 nucleotides are TGCAGCGTTGAAGGGCGAGGGGATGAGCAGTTCTTC. Protein: CSVEGRGDEQFF.

This clonotype was observed at least ten times. The rearrangement joins TRBV4-3 to TRBJ2-5, with D tentatively TRBD2 (6 bases). Germline CDR1 and CDR2: LGHNA and YSLEER. CDR3 length: 17 residues. V was cut by 0 bases and J by 5 bases, with 19 bases left in between. CDR3 DNA: TGCGCCAGCAGCCAAGATTTAGGAGGGCCGGACGGGGAGACCCAGTACTTC. Its protein is CASSQDLGGPDGETQYF.

V and J are TRBV2 and TRBJ1-1, with D unresolved. Trimming removed 9 bases from V and 1 base from J, with 15 bases in between. Germline-derived CDR1 and CDR2 are SNHLY and FYNNEI. The CDR3 length is 14 residues. Written as DNA, the CDR3 is TGTGCCAGTACCGTTAGCAGTACGAACACTGAAGCTTTCTTT. This sequence encodes CASTVSSTNTEAFF.

The chain recombines TRBV2 with TRBJ1-3; D is ambiguous. Germline CDR1 and CDR2: SNHLY and FYNNEI. The CDR3 is 15 amino acids. V shed 8 bases and J shed 2 bases, with 16 bases lying between them. The CDR3 loop reads CASREGRAAGNTIYF. CDR3 coding DNA: TGTGCCAGCCGAGAAGGTCGGGCGGCTGGAAACACCATATATTTT.

This clonotype was observed at least ten times. The rearrangement joins TRBV12-3 or TRBV12-4 to TRBJ1-4; D call uncertain. The CDR3 length is 14 residues. Trimming took 6 bases from V and 7 from J, leaving 15 bases between them. In DNA form, the CDR3 reads TGTGCCAGCAGACAACTGACCCGGCCTGAAAAACTGTTTTTT. Its translation: CASRQLTRPEKLFF.

The chain combines TRBV9 with TRBJ1-1; D unclear. The V gene lost 0 bases and the J gene lost 4 bases, with 7 bases spanning the gap. The germline V gene has CDR1 SGDLS and CDR2 YYNGEE. The CDR3 loop spans 13 amino acids. The CDR3 reads CASSVGGRTEAFF. The DNA of the CDR3 is TGTGCCAGCAGCGTAGGAGGGCGCACTGAAGCTTTCTTT.

The rearrangement joins TRBV7-6 to TRBJ2-1; the match to TRBD1 covers 8 bases. The length of the CDR3 is 14 residues. With 4 bases clipped from V and 9 bases from J, the junction kept 8 bases outside the gene matches. CDR1 is SGHVS and CDR2 is FNYEAQ in the germline V gene. The CDR3 reads CASSSLQGDGEQFF. DNA of the CDR3: TGTGCCAGCAGCTCCTTACAGGGGGACGGTGAGCAGTTCTTC. Variable domain in full (rest from reference TRBV7-6 and TRBJ2-1): GAGVSQSPRYKVTKRGQDVALRCDPISGHVSLYWYRQALGQGPEFLTYFNYEAQQDKSGLPNDRFSAERPEGSISTLTIQRTEQRDSAMYRCASSSLQGDGEQFFGPGTRLTVL.

The genes are TRBV15 and TRBJ2-5; no clear D gene. V gave up 8 bases and J gave up 5 bases, with 6 bases separating them. The CDR3 has 10 amino acids. Germline CDR1 LNHNV, CDR2 YYDKDF (reference sequence). The CDR3 sequence: CATGRETQYF. CDR3 coding DNA: TGTGCCACCGGACGGGAGACCCAGTACTTC.

The V gene is TRBV5-6, the J gene TRBJ1-6; D may be TRBD1 (5 bases). Trimming removed 1 base from V and 5 bases from J, with 16 bases in between. The CDR3 extends over 17 amino acids. CDR1 SGHDT and CDR2 YYEEEE come from the germline V gene. The CDR3 coding sequence is TGTGCCAGCAGCTTGTCTCCGGGGCAGTTGAATAATTCACCCCTCCACTTT. Residues: CASSLSPGQLNNSPLHF. Using reference TRBV5-6 and TRBJ1-6 for the parts outside the CDR3, the full variable domain is DAGVTQSPTHLIKTRGQQVTLRCSPKSGHDTVSWYQQALGQGPQFIFQYYEEEERQRGNFPDRFSGHQFPNYSSELNVNALLLGDSALYLCASSLSPGQLNNSPLHFGNGTRLTVT.

This clonotype showed up just a few times. A much bigger clone sits one base away, suggesting this may be a read error. The chain carries TRBV6-1 and TRBJ1-1; D is undetermined. The CDR3 runs to 11 residues. The V end was cut by 6 bases, the J end by 8 bases, with 10 bases between. Germline CDR1 reads MNHNS; CDR2 reads SASEGT. As DNA, the CDR3 is TGTGCCAGCAGCCTCTGGGTCGAAGCTTTCTTT. Translated: CASSLWVEAFF.

This chain connects TRBV9 to TRBJ1-2; 7 bases align to TRBD1. The V and J ends lost 2 bases and 4 bases, in that order; junction bases with no gene match: 5. Germline V gene data show CDR1 as SGDLS and CDR2 as YYNGEE. The CDR3 loop spans 14 amino acids. The CDR3 here is CASSVSGTVYGYTF. CDR3 nucleotide sequence: TGTGCCAGCAGCGTTTCAGGGACAGTCTATGGCTACACCTTC.

In its sample, this clonotype ranks as medium-sized. The CDR3 DNA reads TGCGCCAGCAGTGAGTCAGCGGGCACCGAGCAGTACTTC. This codes for CASSESAGTEQYF. The chain links TRBV10-1 to TRBJ2-7, with D possibly matching TRBD2 (6 bases). CDR3 size: 13 residues. Germline lookup yields CDR1 WNHNN and CDR2 SYGVQD (reference sequence). With 0 bases removed from V and 6 bases from J, the gap between germline ends came to 9 bases.